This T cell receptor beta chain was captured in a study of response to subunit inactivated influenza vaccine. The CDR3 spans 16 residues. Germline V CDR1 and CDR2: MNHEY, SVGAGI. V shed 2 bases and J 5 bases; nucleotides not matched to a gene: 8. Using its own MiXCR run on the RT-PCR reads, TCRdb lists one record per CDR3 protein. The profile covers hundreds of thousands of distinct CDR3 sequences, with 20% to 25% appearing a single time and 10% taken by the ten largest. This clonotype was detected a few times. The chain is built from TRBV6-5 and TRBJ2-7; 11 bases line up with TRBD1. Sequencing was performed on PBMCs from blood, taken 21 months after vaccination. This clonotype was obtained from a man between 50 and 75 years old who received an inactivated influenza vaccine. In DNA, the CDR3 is TGTGCCAGCAGTTACGGGGGTTGGACAGGGGGCCACGAGCAGTACTTC. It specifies CASSYGGWTGGHEQYF.